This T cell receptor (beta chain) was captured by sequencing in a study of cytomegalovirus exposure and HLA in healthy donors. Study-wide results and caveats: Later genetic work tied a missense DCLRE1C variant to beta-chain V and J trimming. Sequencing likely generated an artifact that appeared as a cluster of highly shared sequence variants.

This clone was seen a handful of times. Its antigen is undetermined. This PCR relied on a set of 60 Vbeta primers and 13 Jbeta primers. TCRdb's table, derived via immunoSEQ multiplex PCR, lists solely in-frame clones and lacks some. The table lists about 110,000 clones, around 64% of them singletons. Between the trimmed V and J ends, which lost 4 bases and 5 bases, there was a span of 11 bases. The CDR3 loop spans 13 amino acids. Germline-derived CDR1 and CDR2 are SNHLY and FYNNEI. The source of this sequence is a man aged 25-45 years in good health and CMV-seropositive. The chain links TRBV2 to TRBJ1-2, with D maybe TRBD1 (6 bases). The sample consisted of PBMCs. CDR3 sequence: CASSVRTDYGYTF. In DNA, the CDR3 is TGTGCCAGCAGTGTAAGGACAGATTATGGCTACACCTTC.